These T cell receptor beta chains were read from a single sample in a study of Tregs in tolerant kidney transplant recipients. Sequencing was performed with immunoSEQ multiplex PCR; in TCRdb, only in-frame clones are kept and a portion is missing. The sample shows some 60,000 clones, over 70% of them seen only once. The sample was CD4+ T cells from blood. The receptors derive from a human donor in good health. CDR3s include the opening cysteine and the closing phenylalanine or tryptophan. The D gene is left open where the match is weak. The listing skips clone size in some rows; elsewhere it reads once, few, many or a size class.

v_call	j_call	clone_size	d_call	cdr3_nt	cdr3_aa
TRBV7-3	TRBJ2-3	.	.	TGTGCCAGCAGCTTCGGAGGCCACAGCACAGATACGCAGTATTTT	CASSFGGHSTDTQYF
TRBV10-3	TRBJ2-3	.	TRBD1	TGTGCCATCCGGCGGACAGGGGGCGGATCAGATACGCAGTATTTT	CAIRRTGGGSDTQYF
TRBV5-1	TRBJ2-3	.	TRBD1	TGCGCCAGCAGCGCCGACAGGGTTGGCACAGATACGCAGTATTTT	CASSADRVGTDTQYF
TRBV7-2	TRBJ2-7	.	.	TGTGCCAGCAGCTCATTACGGGGCTACGAGCAGTACTTC	CASSSLRGYEQYF
TRBV2	TRBJ2-1	.	TRBD2	TGTGCCAGCAGTGAAGCCCGTAGCGGGGGGGAGTTCTTC	CASSEARSGGEFF
TRBV5-1	TRBJ2-2	.	TRBD1	TGCGCCAGCAGCGTCGCACAGGGGAGAACCGGGGAGCTGTTTTTT	CASSVAQGRTGELFF
TRBV20-1	TRBJ2-5	.	.	TGCAGTGCTAGAGACTGGGAGACCCAGTACTTC	CSARDWETQYF
TRBV11-2	TRBJ2-2	.	TRBD2	TGTGCCAGCAGCTTTCCGCGAGGCGGGAGCTCCACCGGGGAGCTGTTTTTT	CASSFPRGGSSTGELFF
TRBV19	TRBJ2-2	few	.	TGTGCCAGTAGTATTGAAGCGGCGAACACCGGGGAGCTGTTTTTT	CASSIEAANTGELFF
TRBV2	TRBJ1-1	.	.	TGTGCCAGCAGTGGGCGTCGGGCTTTCTTT	CASSGRRAFF
TRBV5-6	TRBJ1-2	.	.	TGTGCCAGCAGCTCATCAGGGTCTTTCGGTGGCTACACCTTC	CASSSSGSFGGYTF
TRBV6-1	TRBJ1-2	.	TRBD1	TGTGCCAGCAGTGTGGCAGGGGGTGACTATGGCTACACCTTC	CASSVAGGDYGYTF
TRBV11-3	TRBJ1-2	few	.	TGTGCCAGCAGCTTAGCGGAAAATGGCTACACCTTC	CASSLAENGYTF
TRBV7-2	TRBJ1-2	.	.	TGTGCCAGCAGCCCCGGCGGGCAGTTGACTTACTATGGCTACACCTTC	CASSPGGQLTYYGYTF
TRBV5-1	TRBJ1-2	.	.	TGCGCCAGCAGCTTGGGGCAGAACAGAGATGGCTACACCTTC	CASSLGQNRDGYTF
TRBV5-1	TRBJ2-1	.	.	TGCGCCAGCAGTATCGGGAGCTCCTACAATGAGCAGTTCTTC	CASSIGSSYNEQFF
TRBV28	TRBJ2-3	.	.	TGTGCCAGCAGTAGGGACGGCAGGACAGATACGCAGTATTTT	CASSRDGRTDTQYF
TRBV7-4	TRBJ2-7	once	TRBD2	TGTGCCAGCAGCTTAAACCCTAAGAGAGGGACTAGCGGGAGTCTCTCCTACGAGCAGTACTTC	CASSLNPKRGTSGSLSYEQYF
TRBV14	TRBJ2-7	.	TRBD1	TGTGCCAGCAGTCGGACAGGACCCTACGAGCAGTACTTC	CASSRTGPYEQYF
TRBV6-5	TRBJ1-5	.	.	TGTGCCACCCGTCAACAGGGAGTTAGCAATCAGCCCCAGCATTTT	CATRQQGVSNQPQHF
TRBV5-1	TRBJ1-4	.	.	TGCGCCAGCAGCTTGGGGACAGAAAATGAAAAACTGTTTTTT	CASSLGTENEKLFF
TRBV4-1	TRBJ2-1	.	.	TGCGCCAGCAGCCAAGTTAAGGATGAGCAGTTCTTC	CASSQVKDEQFF
TRBV11-2	TRBJ2-2	.	TRBD1	TGTGCCAGCAGCTTGACAGGGGATGCCGGGGAGCTGTTTTTT	CASSLTGDAGELFF
TRBV7-8	TRBJ2-7	.	.	TGTGCCAGCAGCTCGGGCCATCCGTACGAGCAGTACTTC	CASSSGHPYEQYF
TRBV28	TRBJ2-1	.	.	TGTGCCAGCAGCCCGGCGGGACACCCGAGGGTCTTC	CASSPAGHPRVF
TRBV18	TRBJ1-5	.	.	TGTGCCAGCTCATTCCGTAGGGATCAGCCCCAGCATTTT	CASSFRRDQPQHF
TRBV21-1	TRBJ2-1	few	.	TGTGCCAGCAGCAAAGGGTGGACAGGGGTTTGCAATGAGCAGTTCTTC	CASSKGWTGVCNEQFF
TRBV6-6	TRBJ1-2	.	TRBD1	TGTGCCAGCACCCGGGACAGATCCTATGGCTACACCTTC	CASTRDRSYGYTF
TRBV5-6	TRBJ2-3	.	TRBD2	TGTGCCAGCAGCCGCATGGGACTAGCGGGCACAGATACGCAGTATTTT	CASSRMGLAGTDTQYF
TRBV7-2	TRBJ1-2	.	.	TGTGCCAGCGGTCCGGACTATGGCTACACCTTC	CASGPDYGYTF
TRBV11-2	TRBJ2-7	.	.	TGTGCCAGCAGCCCCTGGGGGTACAGGGTGCGGAAAGCCTACGAGCAGTACTTC	CASSPWGYRVRKAYEQYF